This note documents a single T cell receptor beta chain sequence. Its binding antigen is unknown. It has no much larger one-base neighbor in the sample; base qualities were not kept. Trimming at the junction amounts to 1 base on V and 5 bases on J, and the germline ends lie 18 bases apart. CDR1 and CDR2 were assigned from the germline V gene as SGHDN and FVKESK. The CDR3 sequence holds 16 residues, the cysteine and phenylalanine included. The CDR3 DNA has 48 bases and is translated from base 1. TCRbeta CDR3 regions were amplified from genomic DNA using the immunoSEQ Assay, a bias-controlled multiplex PCR. On the study's bioinformatics: Within the assay, amplification of reference gene primers was used to estimate how many nucleated cells each sample contained. Sequence reads were collapsed and filtered to measure the absolute abundance of every unique TCRbeta CDR3 rearrangement. For each sample, productive Simpson clonality was calculated by taking the square root of Simpson's diversity index across productive rearrangements. The table was pulled from immuneACCESS by TCRdb, which kept in-frame rearrangements only. Such tables lose some clones; where checked, under half of the loss comes from unresolved V genes, and the rest has no known cause. Clone size and the V and J calls come from that table; the DNA yielded D and trimming. The sample contains 85,000 to 130,000 clones, 65% to 90% of them found a single time. Together, the top ten hold less than 3.5% of the sample.

In the prospective study, participants were 18 to 89 years old, resided in 24 geographic areas of the United States, and were enrolled through a virtual design. In the prospective study, participants were assigned to cohorts based on the clinical history participants reported in a screening survey and a study questionnaire. Recovered participants in ImmuneRACE Cohort 3 were defined as having two consecutive negative NP/OP PCR tests, clearance from a healthcare professional, or resolution of symptoms. Each participant in the prospective study had whole blood, serum and a nasopharyngeal or oropharyngeal swab collected by mobile phlebotomists. Additional blood draws and questionnaires over an approximately 2-month period could optionally be provided by prospective study participants. Before DNA extraction, prospective study blood samples were shipped either frozen or at room temperature. The data are from a study of blood T cell repertoires in COVID-19 (dated by TCRdb to 2019 to 2021). At the level of the whole study: Samples from collaborators originated in the United States, Italy and Spain and spanned both the acute and convalescent phases of COVID-19. The dataset comprised deeply sampled blood TCRbeta repertoires from subjects exposed to, actively infected with, or recovered from COVID-19. The material from the prospective study consisted of cDNA or gDNA derived from T cells, B-cell-depleted T cells, or PBMCs. The sample metadata nearly always contained a de-identified subject ID, COVID-19 status, age in years and sex. Where HLA class I and class II types were available, the types were taken from metadata supplied by the sample provider, not from assay-based typing. The repertoires were released in a freely available public database meant as a resource for research on the immune response to SARS-CoV-2. The samples were drawn from the first 160 participants of the ongoing ImmuneRACE study and from under 1,500 subjects provided by 6 global collaborators.

Broader findings and caveats from the paper: How much clinical and demographic metadata was included differed by source and by participant, and the metadata was provided uncurated.

The receptor's source is a woman aged 50 to 60 who had recovered from COVID-19. The rearranged segments are TRBV14 and TRBJ2-7; the D segment could be TRBD2, given 6 matching bases. Material: PBMCs or T cells enriched from blood (not recorded which). The DNA sequence follows: TGTGCCAGCAGCCAAGGATGGGGCACCTCGGGGGACGAGCAGTACTTC. This is translated as CASSQGWGTSGDEQYF.